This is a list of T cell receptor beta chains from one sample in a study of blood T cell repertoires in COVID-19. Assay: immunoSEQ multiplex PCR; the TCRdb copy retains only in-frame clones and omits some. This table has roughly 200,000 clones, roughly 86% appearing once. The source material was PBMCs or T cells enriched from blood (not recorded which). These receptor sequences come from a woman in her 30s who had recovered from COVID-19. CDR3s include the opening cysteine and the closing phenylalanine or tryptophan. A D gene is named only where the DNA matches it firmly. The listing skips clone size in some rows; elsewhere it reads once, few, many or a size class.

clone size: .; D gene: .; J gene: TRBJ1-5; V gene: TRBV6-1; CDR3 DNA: TGTGCCAGCAGTGAAGGGAGAGTCCTGGAGGGCAATCAGCCCCAGCATTTT; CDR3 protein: CASSEGRVLEGNQPQHF
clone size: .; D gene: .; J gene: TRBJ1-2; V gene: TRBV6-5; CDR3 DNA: TGTGCCAGCAGTTACTCCAGGGGAAGCTACACCTTC; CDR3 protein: CASSYSRGSYTF
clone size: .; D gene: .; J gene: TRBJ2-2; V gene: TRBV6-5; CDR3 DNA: TGTGCCAGCAGTTACGGGAGCGGCACCGGGGAGCTGTTTTTT; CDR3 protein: CASSYGSGTGELFF
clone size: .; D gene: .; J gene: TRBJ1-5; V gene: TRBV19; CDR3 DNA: TGTGCCAGTATCCTCAGGGGTAATAGCAATCAGCCCCAGCATTTT; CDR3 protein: CASILRGNSNQPQHF
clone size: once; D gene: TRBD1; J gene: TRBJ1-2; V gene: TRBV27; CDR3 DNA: TGTGCCAGCAGTTACAGGGGAAACTATGGCTACACCTTC; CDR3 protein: CASSYRGNYGYTF
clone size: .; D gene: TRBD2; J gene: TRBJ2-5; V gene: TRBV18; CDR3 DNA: TGTGCCAGCTCACCACGGGGGGGAGAGACCCAGTACTTC; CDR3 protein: CASSPRGGETQYF
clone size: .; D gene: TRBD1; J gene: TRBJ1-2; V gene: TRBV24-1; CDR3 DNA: TGTGCCACCAGTGACAAGACAGGGTCTGGCTACACCTTC; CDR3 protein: CATSDKTGSGYTF
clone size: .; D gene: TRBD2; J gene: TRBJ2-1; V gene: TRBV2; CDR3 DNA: TGTGCCAGCAGTGAACTAGCGGGAGCTGACAATGAGCAGTTCTTC; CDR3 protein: CASSELAGADNEQFF
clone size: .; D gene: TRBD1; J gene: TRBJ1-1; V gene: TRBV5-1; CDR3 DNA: TGCGCCAGCAGCTTAGGACAGGGGCAAGTTGAAGCTTTCTTT; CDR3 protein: CASSLGQGQVEAFF
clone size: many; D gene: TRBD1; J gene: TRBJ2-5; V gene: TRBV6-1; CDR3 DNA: TGTGCCAGCAGTGACCAGGGGGCTCAAGAGACCCAGTACTTC; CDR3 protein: CASSDQGAQETQYF
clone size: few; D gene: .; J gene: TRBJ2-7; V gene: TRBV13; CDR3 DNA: TGTGCCAGCAGCTCTACCTACGAGCAGTACTTC; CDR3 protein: CASSSTYEQYF
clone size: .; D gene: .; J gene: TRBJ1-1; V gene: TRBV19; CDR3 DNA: TGTGCCAGTAGGGCAGGGTATGAAGCTTTCTTT; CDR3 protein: CASRAGYEAFF
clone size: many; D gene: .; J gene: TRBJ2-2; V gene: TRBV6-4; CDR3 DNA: TGTGCCAGCAGTGATCTACAGGGCTCCGGGGAGCTGTTTTTT; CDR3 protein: CASSDLQGSGELFF
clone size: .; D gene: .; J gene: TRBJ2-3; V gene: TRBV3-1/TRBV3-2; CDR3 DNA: TGTGCCAGCAGCCACTCTAGCCCCGATTGGGCAGATACGCAGTATTTT; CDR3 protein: CASSHSSPDWADTQYF
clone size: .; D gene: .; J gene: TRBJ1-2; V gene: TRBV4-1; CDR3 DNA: TGCGCCAGCAGCCAAGAAGGCGGGGAGGGGTACACCTTC; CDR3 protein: CASSQEGGEGYTF
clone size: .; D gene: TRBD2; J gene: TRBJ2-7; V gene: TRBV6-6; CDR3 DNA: TGTGCCAGCAATACCGTAGCGGGAGACAGCTCCTACGAGCAGTACTTC; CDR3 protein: CASNTVAGDSSYEQYF
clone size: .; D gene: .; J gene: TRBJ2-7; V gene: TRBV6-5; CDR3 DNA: TGTGCCAGCAGTTACATGGGTAGGGGGGGAGAGCAGTACTTC; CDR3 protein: CASSYMGRGGEQYF
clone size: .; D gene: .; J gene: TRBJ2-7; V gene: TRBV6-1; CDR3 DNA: TGTGCCAGCAGTGAAGGTGCATTAGCGGCTACCTACGAGCAGTACTTC; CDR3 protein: CASSEGALAATYEQYF
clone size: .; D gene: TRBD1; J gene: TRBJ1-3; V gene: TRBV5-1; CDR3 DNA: TGCGCCAGCAGCCTAGGGACAGATGGAAACACCATATATTTT; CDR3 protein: CASSLGTDGNTIYF
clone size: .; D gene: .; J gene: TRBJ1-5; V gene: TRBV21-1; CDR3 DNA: TGTGCCAGCAGCAAAGAAGACACCTCGCCCCAGCATTTT; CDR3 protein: CASSKEDTSPQHF
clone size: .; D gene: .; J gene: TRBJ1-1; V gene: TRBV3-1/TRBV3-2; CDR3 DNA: TGTGCCAGCAGCCAAGTTGTAGGCCAGGGTCGAGGTAACACTGAAGCTTTCTTT; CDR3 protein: CASSQVVGQGRGNTEAFF
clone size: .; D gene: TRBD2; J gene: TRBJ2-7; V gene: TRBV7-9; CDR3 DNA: TGTGCCAGCAGCGAGGACCTGACTAGCGGGGGCTACGAGCAGTACTTC; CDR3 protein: CASSEDLTSGGYEQYF
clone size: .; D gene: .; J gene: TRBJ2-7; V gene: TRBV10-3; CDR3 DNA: TGTGCCATCAGTTACAAGGACTTCCAGAGCTCCTACGAGCAGTACTTC; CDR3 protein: CAISYKDFQSSYEQYF
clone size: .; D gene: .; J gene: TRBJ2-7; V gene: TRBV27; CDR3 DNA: TGTGCCAGCAGTCCCAGGCGCGGAGGTAGCACCTACGAGCAGTACTTC; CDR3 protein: CASSPRRGGSTYEQYF
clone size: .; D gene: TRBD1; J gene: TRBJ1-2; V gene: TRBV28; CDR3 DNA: TGTGCCAGCAGTTTGAGGACAGGGGGTCTGGGAGGCTACACCTTC; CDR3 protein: CASSLRTGGLGGYTF
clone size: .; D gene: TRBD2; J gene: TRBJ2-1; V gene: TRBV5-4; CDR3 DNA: TGTGCCAGCAGCTTGGGTGGAGCGGGGAATGAGCAGTTCTTC; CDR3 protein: CASSLGGAGNEQFF
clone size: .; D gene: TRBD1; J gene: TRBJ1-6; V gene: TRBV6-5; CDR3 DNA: TGTGCCAGCGGAATACAGGGGACTGGTAATTCACCCCTCCACTTT; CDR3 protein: CASGIQGTGNSPLHF
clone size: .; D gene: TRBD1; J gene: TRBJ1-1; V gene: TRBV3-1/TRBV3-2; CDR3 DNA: TGTGCCAGCAGCCAAGATCCCCAGGGGGCGAGGGGAGCTTTCTTT; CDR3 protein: CASSQDPQGARGAFF
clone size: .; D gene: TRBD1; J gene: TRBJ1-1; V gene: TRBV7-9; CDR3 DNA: TGTGCCAGCAACAAAGGGACAGGAATTGAAGCTTTCTTT; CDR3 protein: CASNKGTGIEAFF
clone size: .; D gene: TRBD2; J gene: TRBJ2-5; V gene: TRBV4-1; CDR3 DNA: TGCGCCAGCAGCCAAGTCCGTCTAGCGGGAGGGGAGACCCAGTACTTC; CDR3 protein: CASSQVRLAGGETQYF
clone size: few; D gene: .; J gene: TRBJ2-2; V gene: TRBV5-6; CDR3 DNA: TGTGCCAGCAGCATACAGTACACCGGGGAGCTGTTTTTT; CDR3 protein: CASSIQYTGELFF
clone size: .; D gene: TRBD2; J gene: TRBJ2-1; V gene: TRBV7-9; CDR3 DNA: TGTGCCAGCAGCGCCCTAGCGGGAGTGATCTACAATGAGCAGTTCTTC; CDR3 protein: CASSALAGVIYNEQFF
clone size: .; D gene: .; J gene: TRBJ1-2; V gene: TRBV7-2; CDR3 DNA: TGTGCCAGCAGCTCAAGCTCGGACACGAACTATGGCTACACCTTC; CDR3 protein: CASSSSSDTNYGYTF
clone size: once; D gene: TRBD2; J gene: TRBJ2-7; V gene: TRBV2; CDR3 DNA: TGTGCCTGGTCCCCAGCGGGGGGCTACGAGCAGTACTTC; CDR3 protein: CAWSPAGGYEQYF
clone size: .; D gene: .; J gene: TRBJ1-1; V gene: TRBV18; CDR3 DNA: TGTGCCAGCTCACCTACTCGGGGCACTGAAGCTTTCTTT; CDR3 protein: CASSPTRGTEAFF
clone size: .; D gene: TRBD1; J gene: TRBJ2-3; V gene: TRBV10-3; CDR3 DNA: TGTGCCATCAGTGAGTCACGACAGGGGGGGGATACGCAGTATTTT; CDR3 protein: CAISESRQGGDTQYF
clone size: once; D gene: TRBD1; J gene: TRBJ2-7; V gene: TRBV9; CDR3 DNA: TGTGCCAGCAGCGCCGACAGGGTAGGAGAGCAGTACTTC; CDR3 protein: CASSADRVGEQYF
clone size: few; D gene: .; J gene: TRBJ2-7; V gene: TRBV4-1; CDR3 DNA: TGCGCCAGCAGCCAAGACGTCGGCGAGCAGTACTTC; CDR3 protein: CASSQDVGEQYF
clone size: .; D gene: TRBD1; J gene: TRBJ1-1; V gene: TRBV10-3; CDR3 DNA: TGTGCCATCAGTGCCGGGACAGAGACTATGAACACTGAAGCTTTCTTT; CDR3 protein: CAISAGTETMNTEAFF
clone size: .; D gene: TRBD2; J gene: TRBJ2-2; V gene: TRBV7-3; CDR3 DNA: TGTGCCAGCAGCATGAGCGGGAGGAACACCGGGGAGCTGTTTTTT; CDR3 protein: CASSMSGRNTGELFF
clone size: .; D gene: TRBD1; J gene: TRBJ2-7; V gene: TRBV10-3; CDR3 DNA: TGTGCCATCAGTGAGCCGGGACAGTCCTACGAGCAGTACTTC; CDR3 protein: CAISEPGQSYEQYF
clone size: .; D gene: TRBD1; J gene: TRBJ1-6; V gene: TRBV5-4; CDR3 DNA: TGTGCCAGCAGCTTGGGGACAGGGGTCTATAATTCACCCCTCCACTTT; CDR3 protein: CASSLGTGVYNSPLHF
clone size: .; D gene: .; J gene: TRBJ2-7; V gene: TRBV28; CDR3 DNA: TGTGCCAGCAGACAAACAGGATACGAGCAGTACTTC; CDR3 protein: CASRQTGYEQYF
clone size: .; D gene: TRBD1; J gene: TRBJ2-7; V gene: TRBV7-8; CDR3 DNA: TGTGCCAGCAGCAAACACGCCCCGGGACAGGGTTACGAGCAGTACTTC; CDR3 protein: CASSKHAPGQGYEQYF
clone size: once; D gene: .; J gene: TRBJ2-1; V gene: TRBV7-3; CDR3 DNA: TGTGCCAGCAGCTTAGGGGCCTCCGACTCCTCCTACAATGAGCAGTTCTTC; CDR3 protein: CASSLGASDSSYNEQFF
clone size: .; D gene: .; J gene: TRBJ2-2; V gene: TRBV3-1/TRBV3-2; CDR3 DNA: TGTGCCAGCAGCCAAGGGGACACCTACACCGGGGAGCTGTTTTTT; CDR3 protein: CASSQGDTYTGELFF
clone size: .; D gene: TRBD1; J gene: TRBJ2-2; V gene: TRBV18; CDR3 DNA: TGTGCCAGCTCACCAATATCAGGGGGCGCTCGGAACACCGGGGAGCTGTTTTTT; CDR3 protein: CASSPISGGARNTGELFF
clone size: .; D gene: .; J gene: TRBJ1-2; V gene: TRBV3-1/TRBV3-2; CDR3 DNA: TGTGCCAGCAGCGTCCAAAAAACTAACTATGGCTACACCTTC; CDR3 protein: CASSVQKTNYGYTF
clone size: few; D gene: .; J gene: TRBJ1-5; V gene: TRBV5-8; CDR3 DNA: TGTGCCAGCAGCTTGGCGGGTAGTGGTCTTCAGCCCCAGCATTTT; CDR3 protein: CASSLAGSGLQPQHF
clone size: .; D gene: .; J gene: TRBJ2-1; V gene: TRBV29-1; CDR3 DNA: TGCAGCGTTGAAGGGAGGCTCGGAAATGAGCAGTTCTTC; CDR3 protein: CSVEGRLGNEQFF
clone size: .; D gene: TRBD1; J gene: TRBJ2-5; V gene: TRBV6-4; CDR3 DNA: TGTGCCAGCAGTGACGACCTGCAGACGGGCAGGGGGGAGACCCAGTACTTC; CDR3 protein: CASSDDLQTGRGETQYF
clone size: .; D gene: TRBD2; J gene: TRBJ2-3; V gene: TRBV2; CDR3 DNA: TGTGCCAGCGGCTTCCGGGACTATAAAGATTCGGATACGCAGTATTTT; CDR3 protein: CASGFRDYKDSDTQYF